This T cell receptor (beta chain) came from a study of OX40 agonist ivuxolimab in advanced cancers. On the study more broadly: Intravenous ivuxolimab at 0.01 to 10 mg/kg was given to patients every 2 weeks.

Individuals having autoimmune disease history or systemic immunosuppression were not enrolled. TCRdb keeps only in-frame clones here, not all; method: immunoSEQ multiplex PCR. The table records around 64,000 clones, about 89% of them present only once. The CDR3 is 14 amino acids. The germline V gene has CDR1 SEHNR and CDR2 FQNEAQ (reference sequence). Trimming took 3 bases from V and 3 from J, leaving 11 bases between them. The source material was CD4+ or CD8+ T cells sorted from blood, sampled in a trial of the OX40 agonist ivuxolimab. The clonotype was recovered from an adult with an advanced solid tumor such as melanoma, head and neck, liver or kidney cancer. The chain is built from TRBV7-9 and TRBJ1-1, with D possibly matching TRBD1 (5 bases). This CDR3 reads CASSFADSYTEAFF. Here the CDR3 DNA reads TGTGCCAGCAGCTTCGCAGACAGTTACACTGAAGCTTTCTTT.